Shown below are 2 T cell receptor beta chains from a single sample sequenced in a study of cytomegalovirus exposure and HLA in healthy donors (dated by TCRdb to the late 2010s). The method was the immunoSEQ multiplex PCR assay. For the multiplex PCR, a mixture combining 60 forward primers for TCR Vbeta segments and 13 reverse primers for TCR Jbeta segments was used. The table comes from immuneACCESS by way of TCRdb, which keeps in-frame sequences with V and J called. Part of the clones is missing from these tables; in studies checked, under half for an unresolved V gene and the rest for unknown reasons. The sample profile shows some 120,000 clones; 60% to 75% of them were found once. Of the sample, 5.5% to 7.5% falls within the top ten clones. The material sequenced was PBMCs. The receptors stem from a woman aged 45-65 years in good health and CMV-seropositive.

This clone was seen only a few times. This sequence joins TRBV6-6 and TRBJ1-4; TRBD1 matches at 8 bases. In germline, CDR1 is MNHNY, CDR2 SVGAGI (reference sequence). V lost 6 bases and J lost 3; bases outside the gene matches: 3. CDR3 length equals 14 residues. The DNA of the CDR3 is TGTGCCAGCAGGGACAGGGTGCCTAATGAAAAACTGTTTTTT. Amino acid sequence: CASRDRVPNEKLFF.

The rearrangement links TRBV7-2 to TRBJ2-7; weak D call: TRBD1 (6 bases). Looked up from germline, CDR1 is SGHTA and CDR2 is FQGNSA. Trimming stripped 5 bases from V and 2 bases from J, with 10 bases between. The CDR3 sequence is 13 residues long. The CDR3 DNA reads TGTGCCAGCAGCGCCTGGGGGCCCTACGAGCAGTACTTC. Encoded protein: CASSAWGPYEQYF.